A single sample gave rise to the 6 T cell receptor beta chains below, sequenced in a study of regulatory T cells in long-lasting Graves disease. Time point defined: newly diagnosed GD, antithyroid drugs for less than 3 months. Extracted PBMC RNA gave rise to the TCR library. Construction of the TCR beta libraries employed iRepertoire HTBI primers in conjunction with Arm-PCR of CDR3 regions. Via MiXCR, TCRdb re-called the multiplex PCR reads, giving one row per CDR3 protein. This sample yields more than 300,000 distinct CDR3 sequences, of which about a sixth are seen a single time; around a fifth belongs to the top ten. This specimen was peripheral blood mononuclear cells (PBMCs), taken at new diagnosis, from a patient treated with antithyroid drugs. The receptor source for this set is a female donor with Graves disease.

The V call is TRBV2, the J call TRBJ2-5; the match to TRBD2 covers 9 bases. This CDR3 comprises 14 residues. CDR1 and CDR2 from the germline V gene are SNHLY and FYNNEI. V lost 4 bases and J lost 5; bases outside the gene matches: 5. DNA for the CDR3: TGTGCCAGCAGTGGGCTAGCGGGACACGAGACCCAGTACTTC. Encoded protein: CASSGLAGHETQYF.

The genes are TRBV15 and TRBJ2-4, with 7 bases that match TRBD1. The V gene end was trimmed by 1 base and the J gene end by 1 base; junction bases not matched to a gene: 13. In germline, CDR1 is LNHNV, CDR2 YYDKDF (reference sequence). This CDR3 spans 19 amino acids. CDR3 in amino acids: CATSRGTTPTGVAKNIQYF. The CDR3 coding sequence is TGTGCCACCAGCAGAGGTACTACGCCCACAGGGGTTGCCAAAAACATTCAGTACTTC. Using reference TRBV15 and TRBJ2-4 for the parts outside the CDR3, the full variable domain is DAMVIQNPRYQVTQFGKPVTLSCSQTLNHNVMYWYQQKSSQAPKLLFHYYDKDFNNEADTPDNFQSRRPNTSFCFLDIRSPGLGDTAMYLCATSRGTTPTGVAKNIQYFGAGTRLSVL.

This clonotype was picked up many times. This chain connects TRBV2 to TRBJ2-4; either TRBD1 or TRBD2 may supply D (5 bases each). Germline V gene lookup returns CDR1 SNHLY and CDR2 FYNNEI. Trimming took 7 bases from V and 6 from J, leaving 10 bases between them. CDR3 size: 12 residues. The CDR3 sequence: CASKHGGNIQYF. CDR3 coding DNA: TGTGCCAGCAAACATGGGGGAAACATTCAGTACTTC.

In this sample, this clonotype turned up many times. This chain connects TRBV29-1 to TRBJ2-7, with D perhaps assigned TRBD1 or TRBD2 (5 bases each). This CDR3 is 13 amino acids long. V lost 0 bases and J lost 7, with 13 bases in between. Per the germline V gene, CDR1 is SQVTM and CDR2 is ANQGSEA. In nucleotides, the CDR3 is TGCAGCGTTGAAGACGGGGCAGTGGGGGAGCAGTACTTC. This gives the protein CSVEDGAVGEQYF.

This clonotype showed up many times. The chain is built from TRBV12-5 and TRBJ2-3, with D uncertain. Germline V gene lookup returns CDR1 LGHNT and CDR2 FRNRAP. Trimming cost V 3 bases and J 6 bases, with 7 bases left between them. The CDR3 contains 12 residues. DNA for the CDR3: TGTGCTAGTGGTTTCCCATCCGATACGCAGTATTTT. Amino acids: CASGFPSDTQYF. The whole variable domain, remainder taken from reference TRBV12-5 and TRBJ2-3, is DARVTQTPRHKVTEMGQEVTMRCQPILGHNTVFWYRQTMMQGLELLAYFRNRAPLDDSGMPKDRFSAEMPDATLATLKIQPSEPRDSAVYFCASGFPSDTQYFGPGTRLTVL.

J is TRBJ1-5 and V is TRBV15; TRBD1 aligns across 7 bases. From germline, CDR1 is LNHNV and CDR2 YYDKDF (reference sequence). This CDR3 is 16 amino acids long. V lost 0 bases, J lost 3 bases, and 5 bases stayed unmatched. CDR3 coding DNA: TGTGCCACCAGCAGAGACAGGGGGATATCCAATCAGCCCCAGCATTTT. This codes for CATSRDRGISNQPQHF. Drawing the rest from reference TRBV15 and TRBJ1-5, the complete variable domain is DAMVIQNPRYQVTQFGKPVTLSCSQTLNHNVMYWYQQKSSQAPKLLFHYYDKDFNNEADTPDNFQSRRPNTSFCFLDIRSPGLGDTAMYLCATSRDRGISNQPQHFGDGTRLSIL.